This T cell receptor (beta chain) was found in a study of blood T cell repertoires in COVID-19. Across the whole study: The origin of the acute and convalescent COVID-19 samples was the United States, Italy and Spain. PBMCs, B-cell-depleted T cells, or T cells provided the cDNA or gDNA that made up the material.

Followed longitudinally, the Seattle patients had been enrolled during active infection. Source study methods: Scientists estimated how many nucleated cells there were by amplifying reference gene primers. The table came from immunoSEQ multiplex PCR; TCRdb's copy has only in-frame clones and leaves some out. The V and J calls and clone size come from that table; D and trimming were worked out from the DNA. The profile shows tens of thousands of clones, 80% to 90% of them singletons. Per the germline V gene, CDR1 is MDHEN and CDR2 is SYDVKM. This CDR3 has 15 residues. The trim removed 5 bases at V and 5 bases at J, leaving 10 bases unmatched.

This TCR was sampled from a man older than 75 with COVID-19, enrolled during active disease. The gene calls are TRBV28 and TRBJ1-2, with 8 bases matching TRBD1. Source material: peripheral blood. The CDR3 loop is CASSPEVRGLYGYTF. The CDR3 DNA reads as TGTGCCAGCAGTCCTGAGGTCAGGGGGCTGTATGGCTACACCTTC.